A selection of T cell receptor gamma chains follows, all from one sample in a study of gammadelta T cells in human blood. TCRdb re-called the RT-PCR reads with CATT. The sample lists 150 to 160 gamma-chain clones, around 38% seen once, with about 64% in the top ten. Sequencing input: Vgamma9Vdelta2 gamma-delta T cells from cord blood. The receptors were gathered from a newborn. Each CDR3 is given with its conserved first and last residue. Size values are once, few and many counts, or a class for expanded clones, and some rows have none.

V gene	clone size	J gene	CDR3 DNA	CDR3 protein
TRGV11	.	TRGJP1	.	CTTVPAGLDTTGWFKIF
TRGV9	large	TRGJ1/TRGJ2	TGTGCCTTGTGGGAGGTTTATTATAAGAAACTCTTT	CALWEVYYKKLF
TRGV9	hyperexpanded	TRGJP	TGTGCCTTGTGGGAGCAGCAGAGCCAGTTGGGCAAAAAAATCAAGGTATTT	CALWEQQSQLGKKIKVF
TRGV10	large	TRGJP1	TGTGCTGCGTGGGATCATACCACTGGTTGGTTCAAGATATTT	CAAWDHTTGWFKIF
TRGV9	hyperexpanded	TRGJP	TGTGCCTTGTGGGAGGCGACGCAAGAGTTGGGCAAAAAAATCAAGGTATTT	CALWEATQELGKKIKVF
TRGV9	large	TRGJP1	TGTGCCTTGTGGGAGGTGGGGGGTTGGTTCAAGATATTT	CALWEVGGWFKIF
TRGV10	.	TRGJP1	TGTGCTGCGTGGGATATGACCACTGGTTGGTTCAAGATATTT	CAAWDMTTGWFKIF
TRGV10	few	TRGJ1/TRGJ2	TGTGCTGCGTGGGATTCCTTTTCCCCTTATTATAAGAAACTCTTT	CAAWDSFSPYYKKLF
TRGV9	large	TRGJP	TGTGCCTTGTGGGAGTTGGGGGAGTTGGGCAAAAAAATCAAGGTATTT	CALWELGELGKKIKVF
TRGV9	large	TRGJ1/TRGJ2	TGTGCCTTGTGGGAGCATTATTATAAGAAACTCTTT	CALWEHYYKKLF
TRGV9	large	TRGJ1/TRGJ2	TGTGCCTTAATCGCCTCTAATTATTATAAGAAACTCTTT	CALIASNYYKKLF
TRGV9	large	TRGJP	TGTGCCTTGTGGGAGGTACCCCAAGAGTTGGGCAAAAAAATCAAGGTATTT	CALWEVPQELGKKIKVF
TRGV9	large	TRGJ1/TRGJ2	TGTGCCTTGTGGGAGGTTCATAAGAAACTCTTT	CALWEVHKKLF
TRGV8	large	TRGJP1	TGTGCCACCTGGGGTCATACCACTGGTTGGTTCAAGATATTT	CATWGHTTGWFKIF
TRGV10	hyperexpanded	TRGJP1	TGTGCTGCGTGGGATTTTCCCACTGGTTGGTTCAAGATATTT	CAAWDFPTGWFKIF
TRGV9	large	TRGJ1/TRGJ2	TGTGCCTTGTGGGAGGCTCGGTATTATAAGAAACTCTTT	CALWEARYYKKLF
TRGV9	few	TRGJP	TGTGCCTTGTGGGAGGTGAAAGCAAAAATCAAGGTATTT	CALWEVKAKIKVF
TRGV10	few	TRGJP1	TGTGCTGCGTGGGATACGACCACTGGTTGGTTCAAGATATTT	CAAWDTTTGWFKIF
TRGV9	large	TRGJ1/TRGJ2	TGTGCCTTGTGGGAGGCCGCGAATTATTATAAGAAACTCTTT	CALWEAANYYKKLF
TRGV10	large	TRGJP1	TGTGCTGCGTGGGATTATATGGGTTATACCACTGGTTGGTTCAAGATATTT	CAAWDYMGYTTGWFKIF